One sample yielded the 4 T cell receptor beta chains listed below, sequenced in a study of identical twins. MiXCR, applied by TCRdb to the 5' RACE reads, yields one record per CDR3 protein. The sample lists fewer than 250,000 distinct CDR3 sequences; approximately 7.3% were seen once. These sequences were also reported in another study, on yellow fever vaccine responses in identical twins.

The sequenced material came from CD8+ T cells sorted from blood. Receptor source: a woman between 18 and 29 years old in good health.

The sample holds a few counts of this clonotype. This chain connects TRBV28 to TRBJ2-2; D possibly corresponds to TRBD2 (5 bases). Between the trimmed V and J ends, which lost 2 bases and 0 bases, there was a span of 7 bases. Germline V gene lookup returns CDR1 MDHEN and CDR2 SYDVKM. CDR3 size: 15 residues. CDR3 DNA: TGTGCCAGCAGTTTAGTACTAGCGAACACCGGGGAGCTGTTTTTT. This encodes CASSLVLANTGELFF.

This clonotype appeared a few times. This sequence joins TRBV4-1 and TRBJ1-5; 10 nucleotides align to TRBD1. Germline V gene data show CDR1 as MGHRA and CDR2 as YSYEKL. V lost 5 bases to trimming and J lost 3 bases; unmatched junction nucleotides: 19. This CDR3 has 20 amino acids. The CDR3 DNA reads TGCGCCAGCAGCGACCCCCCGGACAGGGGGACAACCAGGCACAATCAGCCCCAGCATTTT. Residues: CASSDPPDRGTTRHNQPQHF.

This clonotype was observed a few times. This chain joins TRBV12-5 and TRBJ2-4; 10 nucleotides agree with TRBD2. Germline CDR1 reads LGHNT; CDR2 reads FRNRAP. The junction had 11 bases not matched to a gene; V was cut back by 5 bases and J by 1 base. The CDR3 extends over 18 amino acids. The CDR3 region has the DNA TGTGCTAGTGGTCCGGGGCCTAGCGGGAGTCTGGCCAAAAACATTCAGTACTTC. Its protein is CASGPGPSGSLAKNIQYF.

The rearrangement links TRBV29-1 to TRBJ1-1; D ambiguous. The V and J ends lost 5 bases and 4 bases respectively, with 14 bases between them. CDR1 and CDR2 (germline): SQVTM, ANQGSEA. The CDR3 loop spans 13 amino acids. This chain's CDR3 is CSVPDDFSTEAFF. The DNA of the CDR3 is TGCAGCGTTCCCGATGACTTTAGCACTGAAGCTTTCTTT.